This T cell receptor beta chain stems from a study of blood T cell repertoires in COVID-19. Across the whole study: In each case, the material was cDNA or gDNA derived from T cells, B-cell-depleted T cells, or PBMCs.

Some clones are missing from TCRdb's copy, which holds only in-frame ones; the method was immunoSEQ multiplex PCR. The sample consists of about 160,000 clones, around 85% of them appearing once. This clone turned up a few times. Germline lookup yields CDR1 SGHDT and CDR2 YYEEEE. This CDR3 has 14 amino acids. The trim removed 2 bases at V and 3 bases at J, leaving 4 bases unmatched. The J gene is TRBJ2-7, the V gene TRBV5-6, with TRBD2 matching over 8 bases. The clonotype originates from a man aged 65 to 79 with acute or convalescent COVID-19. Input material: peripheral blood. CDR3 protein: CASSFRLAIYEQYF. In DNA form, the CDR3 reads TGTGCCAGCAGCTTTAGACTAGCGATCTACGAGCAGTACTTC.